These 8 T cell receptor beta chains originate from one sample sequenced in a study of blood T cell repertoires in COVID-19. Using immunoSEQ multiplex PCR, the repertoire was profiled, and TCRdb retains in-frame clones only, with some absent. In the table there are roughly 410,000 clones, 75% to 90% of which are singletons. The sequenced material came from peripheral blood. Receptor source: a woman in her 40s with COVID-19, enrolled during active disease.

V usage is TRBV28 and J usage is TRBJ1-4, with D unclear. The CDR3 sequence is 15 residues long. Germline CDR1 is MDHEN and CDR2 is SYDVKM. The ends were cut back, 6 bases at V and 0 bases at J, with 11 bases in the middle. In DNA, the CDR3 is TGTGCCAGCAGCCGAACCGGGACAACTAATGAAAAACTGTTTTTT. This translates into CASSRTGTTNEKLFF.

The chain uses TRBV5-6 and TRBJ2-1; D is undetermined. The CDR3 length is 15 residues. Germline V gives CDR1 SGHDT, CDR2 YYEEEE. V shed 3 bases and J shed 0 bases, with 10 bases lying between them. The CDR3 DNA reads TGTGCCAGCAGCTCAAGAGGCGTCTCCTACAATGAGCAGTTCTTC. This encodes CASSSRGVSYNEQFF. The variable domain in full, with the rest retrieved from reference TRBV5-6 and TRBJ2-1, is DAGVTQSPTHLIKTRGQQVTLRCSPKSGHDTVSWYQQALGQGPQFIFQYYEEEERQRGNFPDRFSGHQFPNYSSELNVNALLLGDSALYLCASSSRGVSYNEQFFGPGTRLTVL.

The V call is TRBV19, the J call TRBJ2-7; 12 nucleotides align to TRBD2. Trimming at V came to 5 bases and at J to 3 bases, leaving 5 bases not matched to a gene. Germline loops: CDR1 LNHDA, CDR2 SQIVND (reference sequence). The CDR3 has 15 residues. The CDR3: CASSSRTSGVYEQYF. The CDR3 DNA reads TGTGCCAGTAGTTCTCGGACTAGCGGGGTCTACGAGCAGTACTTC.

The rearrangement links TRBV19 to TRBJ2-3, with a tentative D call TRBD1 (6 bases). From germline, CDR1 is LNHDA and CDR2 SQIVND (reference sequence). V lost 1 base and J 0 bases, leaving 11 bases between the germline ends. CDR3 length equals 16 residues. In nucleotides, the CDR3 is TGTGCCAGTAGTATAGGAGGGACAACTAGCACAGATACGCAGTATTTT. Translation: CASSIGGTTSTDTQYF.

The chain uses TRBV7-9 and TRBJ1-1; D unclear. The CDR3 is made up of 12 amino acids. Germline V gene data show CDR1 as SEHNR and CDR2 as FQNEAQ (reference sequence). Trimming pared 5 bases from V and 4 bases from J, leaving 8 bases between. Here the CDR3 DNA reads TGTGCCAGCAGCCCGGGTAGCACTGAAGCTTTCTTT. It codes for CASSPGSTEAFF.

This rearrangement joins TRBV6-5 to TRBJ1-6, with D tentatively TRBD1 (5 bases). This CDR3 is 15 amino acids long. Trimming took 6 bases from V and 0 from J, leaving 9 bases between them. Germline V gene sequence: CDR1 MNHEY, CDR2 SVGAGI. CDR3 sequence reads: CASRPDSSYNSPLHF. The CDR3 DNA follows: TGTGCCAGCAGACCCGACAGCTCCTATAATTCACCCCTCCACTTT.

The V call is TRBV24-1, the J call TRBJ2-3; D might be TRBD1 (5 bases). The ends were cut back, 4 bases at V and 5 bases at J, with 12 bases in the middle. CDR1 is KGHDR and CDR2 is SFDVKD in the germline V gene. The CDR3 is 14 residues long. For the CDR3, the DNA is TGTGCCACCAGTGAGTCAGGGTTTCTAGATACGCAGTATTTT. Protein: CATSESGFLDTQYF.

The CDR3: CASSPTLGNTEAFF. CDR3 nucleotides: TGTGCCAGCAGCCCCACCCTCGGGAACACTGAAGCTTTCTTT. The chain employs TRBV7-2 and TRBJ1-1; no clear D. V lost 5 bases and J 1 base, leaving 11 bases between the germline ends. Germline V gene lookup returns CDR1 SGHTA and CDR2 FQGNSA. The length of the CDR3 is 14 residues.